A selection of T cell receptor beta chains follows, all from one sample in a study of CD8+CD57+ T cells in acquired aplastic anemia. From the reads, TCRdb called clonotypes with MiXCR, one entry per CDR3 protein. The table records 400,000 to 450,000 distinct CDR3 sequences, 65% to 80% of them present only once. Material for sequencing was sorted CD4+, CD8+, or CD8+CD57+ T cells (not recorded which) from PBMCs. These TCRs come from a human donor in good health, serving as a control. The CDR3 runs from the conserved cysteine through the conserved F or W. D genes are given only for firm matches. The size of a clone is reported for some rows only, either as once, few or many, or as a class for expanded clones.

CDR3 DNA: TGCGCCAGCAGCCAACGGACGGGCCAGCCCCAGCATTTT
CDR3 protein: CASSQRTGQPQHF
V gene: TRBV5-1
D gene: .
clone size: .
J gene: TRBJ1-5

CDR3 DNA: TGTGCCAGCAGCAGAACCGGGACCAGCTCCTACGAGCAGTACTTC
CDR3 protein: CASSRTGTSSYEQYF
V gene: TRBV7-2
D gene: .
clone size: many
J gene: TRBJ2-7

CDR3 DNA: TGTGCCAGCAGTGTTCCAGAGCTCTCTGGAGACACCATATATTTT
CDR3 protein: CASSVPELSGDTIYF
V gene: TRBV6-1
D gene: .
clone size: .
J gene: TRBJ1-3

CDR3 DNA: TGTGCCAGTAGGGACCTGGGGAGCAATCAGCCCCAGCATTTT
CDR3 protein: CASRDLGSNQPQHF
V gene: TRBV19
D gene: .
clone size: .
J gene: TRBJ1-5

CDR3 DNA: TGTGCCAGCAGCTTCCGGGGAGGGGAGACCCAGTACTTC
CDR3 protein: CASSFRGGETQYF
V gene: TRBV5-5
D gene: TRBD2
clone size: many
J gene: TRBJ2-5

CDR3 DNA: TGCAGTGCCCTAGCGCGAGCGGAAAACATTCAGTATTTC
CDR3 protein: CSALARAENIQYF
V gene: TRBV20-1
D gene: .
clone size: .
J gene: TRBJ2-4

CDR3 DNA: TGTGCCAGTAGTAGCCAGGGAGGTCAGCCCCAGCATTTT
CDR3 protein: CASSSQGGQPQHF
V gene: TRBV19
D gene: .
clone size: many
J gene: TRBJ1-5

CDR3 DNA: TGTGCCACCAGCAGAGGGGCGGGGGGCACAGATACGCAGTATTTT
CDR3 protein: CATSRGAGGTDTQYF
V gene: TRBV15
D gene: TRBD2
clone size: .
J gene: TRBJ2-3

CDR3 DNA: TGTGCCAGCAGCTCCCCTAGCGCGGCAGATACGCAGTATTTT
CDR3 protein: CASSSPSAADTQYF
V gene: TRBV11-3
D gene: .
clone size: .
J gene: TRBJ2-3

CDR3 DNA: TGTGCCAGTAGTCAAGGACAGGGTTGGTATGAAAAACTGTTTTTT
CDR3 protein: CASSQGQGWYEKLFF
V gene: TRBV19
D gene: TRBD1
clone size: .
J gene: TRBJ1-4

CDR3 DNA: TGTGCCAGCAGCGTACCGACGTATGCTGAAGCTTTCTTT
CDR3 protein: CASSVPTYAEAFF
V gene: TRBV9
D gene: .
clone size: .
J gene: TRBJ1-1